These 15 T cell receptor beta chains were sequenced from one sample in a study of blood T cell repertoires in COVID-19 (dated by TCRdb to between 2020 and 2021). Receptors were amplified or captured by the immunoSEQ multiplex PCR assay. TCRdb's version of the immuneACCESS table is confined to in-frame rearrangements and falls short of the full clone set. An unresolved V gene accounts for under half of the shortfall where checked; the remainder is of unknown origin. The sample table contains under 150,000 clones; only one count was recorded for 90% of them. Clones ranked in the top ten supply 3.5% to 5% of the sample. The sample comprised peripheral blood. These receptors were taken from a man aged 55-75 years with COVID-19, enrolled during active disease.

The J gene is TRBJ2-7, the V gene TRBV10-1, with TRBD1 matching over 8 bases. The CDR3 spans 15 residues. V was clipped by 3 bases and J by 4 bases; unmatched bases: 8. From germline, CDR1 is WNHNN and CDR2 SYGVQD (reference sequence). CDR3 sequence reads: CASSDHRGIRYEQYF. The CDR3 DNA sequence: TGCGCCAGCAGTGACCACAGGGGGATTCGGTACGAGCAGTACTTC.

The chain has TRBV7-9 and TRBJ2-7; D ambiguous. The CDR3 has 14 amino acids. Germline loops: CDR1 SEHNR, CDR2 FQNEAQ (reference sequence). Trimming took off 4 bases at V and 5 bases at J, with 15 bases between the two ends. As DNA, the CDR3 is TGTGCCAGCAGCTCCCCCACTTCCCTCCACGAGCAGTACTTC. Its protein product is CASSSPTSLHEQYF.

This chain uses TRBV11-3 with TRBJ1-1; D ambiguous. Germline V lookup: CDR1 SGHNT, CDR2 YENEEA. The V gene lost 2 bases and the J gene lost 0 bases, with 4 bases spanning the gap. The CDR3 contains 13 residues. The CDR3: CASSLQVNTEAFF. In DNA form, the CDR3 reads TGTGCCAGCAGCTTACAGGTGAACACTGAAGCTTTCTTT. Filled out from reference TRBV11-3 and TRBJ1-1, the complete variable domain reads EAGVVQSPRYKIIEKKQPVAFWCNPISGHNTLYWYLQNLGQGPELLIRYENEEAVDDSQLPKDRFSAERLKGVDSTLKIQPAELGDSAVYLCASSLQVNTEAFFGQGTRLTVV.

The chain's CDR3 is CASSDEGASSGYTF. The CDR3 DNA is TGTGCCAGCAGTGACGAGGGGGCTTCTAGTGGCTACACCTTC. The chain combines TRBV6-4 with TRBJ1-2, with 7 positions matching TRBD1. This CDR3 region has 14 residues. The germline V gene has CDR1 MRHNA and CDR2 SNTAGT. V gave up 2 bases and J gave up 7 bases; unmatched junction bases: 7.

The chain carries TRBV7-2 and TRBJ2-1; no clear D gene. There are 15 residues in the CDR3. The V end lost 0 bases, the J end lost 0 bases, and 6 bases lay between the germline ends. Germline assignment: CDR1 SGHTA and CDR2 FQGNSA. The CDR3 nucleotides read TGTGCCAGCAGCTTAGCGGCCACCTCCTACAATGAGCAGTTCTTC. This sequence encodes CASSLAATSYNEQFF.

The rearrangement joins TRBV5-4 to TRBJ1-2; 7 nucleotides agree with TRBD1. Per the germline V gene, CDR1 is SGHNT and CDR2 is YYREEE (reference sequence). J gave up 5 bases and V 0 bases, and 4 bases lay outside the gene matches. This CDR3 has 14 residues. CDR3 nucleotide sequence: TGTGCCAGCAGCTTGGGAGGGGGCGAATATGGCTACACCTTC. Translating it yields CASSLGGGEYGYTF.

This clone was counted a few times. This rearrangement joins TRBV9 to TRBJ1-4; TRBD1 agrees at 7 bases. The CDR3 is 17 residues long. J lost 0 bases, V lost 3 bases, and 8 bases had no gene match. Per germline, CDR1 SGDLS and CDR2 YYNGEE. Here the CDR3 reads CASSAPKTGPTNEKLFF. The CDR3 region has the DNA TGTGCCAGCAGCGCGCCCAAGACAGGGCCAACTAATGAAAAACTGTTTTTT.

The chain links TRBV3-1 (or the pseudogene TRBV3-2) to TRBJ1-1; TRBD1 matches at 11 bases. CDR3 size: 14 residues. Per the germline V gene, CDR1 is LGHDT and CDR2 is YNNKEL (reference sequence). V lost 6 bases, J lost 4 bases, and 4 bases stayed unmatched. This CDR3 reads CASSYGTGGTEAFF. CDR3 in DNA: TGTGCCAGCAGTTACGGGACAGGGGGCACTGAAGCTTTCTTT.

The chain recombines TRBV5-6 with TRBJ2-3; 10 bases match TRBD2. Unmatched junction bases numbered 3, after V lost 4 bases and J lost 4 bases. Germline lookup yields CDR1 SGHDT and CDR2 YYEEEE. CDR3 length equals 14 residues. CDR3 nucleotides: TGTGCCAGCAGCACTAGCGGGAACGCAGATACGCAGTATTTT. Translation: CASSTSGNADTQYF.

The CDR3 DNA follows: TGTGCCAGCAGTGACAGGGAGGTGGCGAACACCGGGGAGCTGTTTTTT. It yields the protein CASSDREVANTGELFF. The genes are TRBV2 and TRBJ2-2, with D perhaps matching TRBD2 (6 bases). The CDR3 loop spans 16 amino acids. V was cut by 3 bases and J by 0 bases, with 11 bases left in between. CDR1 is SNHLY and CDR2 is FYNNEI in the germline V gene.

This clone was recorded once. DNA of the CDR3: TGTGCCAGCAGCTTAGGGAGGGGCGCAGCAGGTGAGCAGTTCTTC. Translation gives CASSLGRGAAGEQFF. V usage is TRBV7-3 and J usage is TRBJ2-1; 7 nucleotides align to TRBD2. V trimming: 2 bases; J trimming: 9 bases; junction bases outside the gene matches: 10. The V gene's germline CDR1 is SGHTA and CDR2 FQGTGA. This CDR3 is built from 15 residues.

This chain connects TRBV29-1 to TRBJ1-2; a weak D match, TRBD1 (5 bases). V lost 5 bases to trimming and J lost 4 bases, with 14 bases between them. This CDR3 is built from 13 residues. Germline V CDR1 and CDR2: SQVTM, ANQGSEA. DNA of the CDR3: TGCAGCGTTTCGATGGGGCCCCTCTATGGCTACACCTTC. Amino acids: CSVSMGPLYGYTF.

The sample holds one count of this clone. V and J are TRBV7-9 and TRBJ1-5; possibly TRBD1 for D (5 bases). Germline CDR1 reads SEHNR; CDR2 reads FQNEAQ (reference sequence). This CDR3 is built from 16 residues. V shed 1 base and J shed 4 bases, with 14 bases lying between them. The CDR3 spells CASSLEAGSWNQPQHF. DNA for the CDR3: TGTGCCAGCAGCTTAGAGGCAGGGTCTTGGAATCAGCCCCAGCATTTT.

This clone came up once. This chain uses TRBV6-2 or TRBV6-3 with TRBJ1-6, with TRBD1 identical over 7 bases. V lost 0 bases to trimming and J lost 8 bases; unmatched junction nucleotides: 19. Germline loops: CDR1 MNHEY, CDR2 SVGEGT. The CDR3 runs to 20 residues. CDR3 DNA sequence: TGTGCCAGCAGTTACTCGACCTATGGCGGGGACAGCACTTATGATTCACCCCTCCACTTT. Translation gives CASSYSTYGGDSTYDSPLHF.

This chain joins TRBV30 and TRBJ2-3; 7 bases align to TRBD2. CDR1 GTSNPN and CDR2 SVGIG come from the germline V gene (reference sequence). The CDR3 has 15 residues. V lost 2 bases and J lost 1; bases outside the gene matches: 6. CDR3 residues: CAWSTTSERTDTQYF. As DNA, the CDR3 is TGTGCCTGGAGTACCACTAGCGAGCGCACAGATACGCAGTATTTT.